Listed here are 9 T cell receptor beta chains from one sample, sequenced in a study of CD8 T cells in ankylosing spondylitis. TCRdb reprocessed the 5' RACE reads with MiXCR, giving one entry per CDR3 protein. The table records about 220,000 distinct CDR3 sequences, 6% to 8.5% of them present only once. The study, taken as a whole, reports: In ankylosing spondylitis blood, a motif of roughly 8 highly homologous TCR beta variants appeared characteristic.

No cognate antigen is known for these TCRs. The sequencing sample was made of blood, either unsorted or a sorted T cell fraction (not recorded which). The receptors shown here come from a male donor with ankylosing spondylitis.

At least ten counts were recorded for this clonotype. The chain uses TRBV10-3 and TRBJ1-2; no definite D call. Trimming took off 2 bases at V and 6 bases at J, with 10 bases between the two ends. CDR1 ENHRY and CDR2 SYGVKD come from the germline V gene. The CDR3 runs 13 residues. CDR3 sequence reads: CAISERSGNGYTF. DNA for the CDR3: TGTGCCATCAGTGAGAGATCGGGGAATGGCTACACCTTC.

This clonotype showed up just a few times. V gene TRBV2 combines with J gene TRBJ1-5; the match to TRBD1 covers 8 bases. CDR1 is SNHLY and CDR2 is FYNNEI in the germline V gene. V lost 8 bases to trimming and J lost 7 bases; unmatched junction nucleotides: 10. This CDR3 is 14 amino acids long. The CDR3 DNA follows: TGTGCCAGCGAACCACAGGGGGGACGGCAGCCCCAGCATTTT. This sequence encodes CASEPQGGRQPQHF.

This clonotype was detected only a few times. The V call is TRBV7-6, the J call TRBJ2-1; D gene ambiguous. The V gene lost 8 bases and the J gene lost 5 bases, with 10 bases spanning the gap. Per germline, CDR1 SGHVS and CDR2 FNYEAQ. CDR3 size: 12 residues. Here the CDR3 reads CASQALDNEQFF. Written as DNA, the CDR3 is TGTGCCAGCCAGGCCCTGGACAATGAGCAGTTCTTC.

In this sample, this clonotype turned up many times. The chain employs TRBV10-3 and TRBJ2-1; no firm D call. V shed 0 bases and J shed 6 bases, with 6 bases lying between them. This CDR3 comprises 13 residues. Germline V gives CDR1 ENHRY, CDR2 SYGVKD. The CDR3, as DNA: TGTGCCATCAGTGAGTCTGCAAGCAATGAGCAGTTCTTC. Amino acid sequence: CAISESASNEQFF.

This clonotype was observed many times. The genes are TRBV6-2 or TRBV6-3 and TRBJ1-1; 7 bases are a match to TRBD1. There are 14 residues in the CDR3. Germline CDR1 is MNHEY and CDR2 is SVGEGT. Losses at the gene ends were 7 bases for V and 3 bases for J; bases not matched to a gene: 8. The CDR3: CASTLRDSHTEAFF. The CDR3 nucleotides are TGTGCCAGCACCCTGCGGGACAGCCACACTGAAGCTTTCTTT.

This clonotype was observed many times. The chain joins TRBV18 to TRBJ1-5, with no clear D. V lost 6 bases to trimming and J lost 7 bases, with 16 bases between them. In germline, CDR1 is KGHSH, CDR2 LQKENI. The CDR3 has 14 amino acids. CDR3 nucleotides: TGTGCCAGCTCCCCTACAAGGTCGGGGCAGCCCCAGCATTTT. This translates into CASSPTRSGQPQHF.

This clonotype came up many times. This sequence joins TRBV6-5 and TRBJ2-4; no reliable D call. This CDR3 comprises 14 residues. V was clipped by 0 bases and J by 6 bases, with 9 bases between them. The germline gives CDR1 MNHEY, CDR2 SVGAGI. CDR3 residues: CASSYSGPGNIQYF. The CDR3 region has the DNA TGTGCCAGCAGTTACTCAGGGCCCGGAAACATTCAGTACTTC.

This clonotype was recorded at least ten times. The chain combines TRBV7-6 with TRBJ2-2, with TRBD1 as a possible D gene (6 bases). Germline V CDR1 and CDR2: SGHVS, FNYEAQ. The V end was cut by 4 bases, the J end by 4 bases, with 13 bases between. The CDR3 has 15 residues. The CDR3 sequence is CASSSPGTTTGELFF. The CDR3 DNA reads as TGTGCCAGCAGCTCGCCCGGGACAACCACCGGGGAGCTGTTTTTT.

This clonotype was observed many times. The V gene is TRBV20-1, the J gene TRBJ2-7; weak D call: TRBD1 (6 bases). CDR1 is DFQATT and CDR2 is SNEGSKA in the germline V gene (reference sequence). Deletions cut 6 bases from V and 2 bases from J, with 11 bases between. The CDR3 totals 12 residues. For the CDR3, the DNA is TGCAGTGCGAACGGGGACACCTACGAGCAGTACTTC. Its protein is CSANGDTYEQYF.